One and the same sample provided the 10 T cell receptor beta chains below, sequenced in a study of blood T cell repertoires in COVID-19. TCRdb's copy holds only in-frame clones and misses some; the assay was immunoSEQ multiplex PCR. The repertoire holds about 110,000 clones, with over 75% as singletons. The sample was peripheral blood. The receptors were sampled from a woman aged 50 to 60 with acute or convalescent COVID-19.

The J gene is TRBJ2-7, the V gene TRBV6-6, with D possibly being TRBD1 (5 bases). Germline V lookup: CDR1 MNHNY, CDR2 SVGAGI (reference sequence). The V end was cut by 5 bases, the J end by 1 base, with 9 bases between. The CDR3 has 13 residues. The CDR3: CASSRQSSYEQYF. The DNA of the CDR3 is TGTGCCAGCAGTAGACAGTCTTCCTACGAGCAGTACTTC.

The chain links TRBV3-1 (or the pseudogene TRBV3-2) to TRBJ1-2, with TRBD1 matching 11 bases. Unmatched junction bases numbered 10, after V lost 4 bases and J lost 3 bases. This CDR3 has 17 residues. The V gene's germline CDR1 is LGHDT and CDR2 YNNKEL (reference sequence). CDR3 nucleotide sequence: TGTGCCAGCAGCCCTCTTGGACAGGGGGCTATGGACTATGGCTACACCTTC. Encoded protein: CASSPLGQGAMDYGYTF.

The CDR3 coding sequence is TGCAGCGTTGAAGAATCGTGGGGGCAGGCTTTCTTT. Encoded protein: CSVEESWGQAFF. The V call is TRBV29-1, the J call TRBJ1-1; weak D call: TRBD1 (6 bases). Germline CDR1 is SQVTM and CDR2 is ANQGSEA. The CDR3 consists of 12 residues. The germline V and J ends were trimmed by 0 bases and 11 bases, with 13 bases remaining between them. The whole variable domain, filled in from reference TRBV29-1 and TRBJ1-1, reads SAVISQKPSRDICQRGTSLTIQCQVDSQVTMMFWYRQQPGQSLTLIATANQGSEATYESGFVIDKFPISRPNLTFSTLTVSNMSPEDSSIYLCSVEESWGQAFFGQGTRLTVV.

This clone occurred a few times. The chain uses TRBV2 and TRBJ2-2; D might be TRBD2 (6 bases). Germline assignment: CDR1 SNHLY and CDR2 FYNNEI. This CDR3 has 13 amino acids. V dropped 4 bases and J dropped 9 bases, with 12 bases sitting between them. The CDR3 sequence: CASSVGGRRELFF. The CDR3 nucleotides read TGTGCCAGCAGTGTGGGGGGTCGCCGGGAGCTGTTTTTT. The full variable domain, with the rest looked up from reference TRBV2 and TRBJ2-2, is EPEVTQTPSHQVTQMGQEVILRCVPISNHLYFYWYRQILGQKVEFLVSFYNNEISEKSEIFDDQFSVERPDGSNFTLKIRSTKLEDSAMYFCASSVGGRRELFFGEGSRLTVL.

The genes are TRBV24-1 and TRBJ2-2; TRBD2 aligns across 7 bases. This CDR3 contains 17 residues. V was clipped by 5 bases and J by 0 bases; unmatched bases: 8. CDR1 is KGHDR, CDR2 SFDVKD, per germline. CDR3 sequence: CATSVGSGGSNTGELFF. As DNA, the CDR3 is TGTGCCACCAGTGTGGGCTCGGGGGGATCGAACACCGGGGAGCTGTTTTTT.

This clone was counted between two and nine times. This chain uses TRBV30 with TRBJ1-2; TRBD1 aligns across 9 bases. V was pared by 3 bases and J by 8 bases, with 10 bases of the junction left unmatched. This CDR3 comprises 14 residues. The germline gives CDR1 GTSNPN, CDR2 SVGIG (reference sequence). The CDR3 protein is CAWRPGQGRLGYTF. The DNA for the CDR3 is TGTGCCTGGAGGCCGGGACAGGGTAGATTAGGCTACACCTTC.

CDR3 amino acids: CASSYAGGFGSPLHF. CDR3 DNA: TGTGCCAGCAGTTACGCGGGGGGTTTTGGTTCACCCCTCCACTTT. The V gene is TRBV6-5, the J gene TRBJ1-6; D might be TRBD1 (5 bases). The CDR3 spans 15 residues. Germline CDR1 is MNHEY and CDR2 is SVGAGI. With 2 bases removed from V and 9 bases from J, the gap between germline ends came to 14 bases.

This rearrangement joins TRBV6-6 to TRBJ1-5; tentatively, D is TRBD1 (5 bases). The CDR3 runs 14 residues. Germline CDR1 and CDR2: MNHNY and SVGAGI (reference sequence). The V end lost 2 bases, the J end lost 3 bases, and 8 bases lay between the germline ends. The CDR3 spells CASSYGGSNQPQHF. The CDR3 region has the DNA TGTGCCAGCAGTTACGGGGGGTCCAATCAGCCCCAGCATTTT.

The chain recombines TRBV25-1 with TRBJ2-1; perhaps TRBD2 as D (6 bases). CDR1 is MGHDK, CDR2 SYGVNS, per germline. This CDR3 is built from 15 residues. The V end lost 6 bases, the J end lost 1 base, and 13 bases lay between the germline ends. CDR3 coding DNA: TGTGCCAGCAGGGCCACTAGCCGTTCCTACAATGAGCAGTTCTTC. Protein product: CASRATSRSYNEQFF.

This clone is a singleton in its sample. The V call is TRBV11-2, the J call TRBJ1-3, with a tentative D call TRBD1 (6 bases). From germline, CDR1 is SGHAT and CDR2 FQNNGV. Deletions cut 2 bases from V and 5 bases from J, with 19 bases between. The CDR3 is 17 amino acids. CDR3 protein: CASSLTGRGQYRNTIYF. Here the CDR3 DNA reads TGTGCCAGCAGCTTAACGGGCAGGGGCCAATATAGAAACACCATATATTTT.